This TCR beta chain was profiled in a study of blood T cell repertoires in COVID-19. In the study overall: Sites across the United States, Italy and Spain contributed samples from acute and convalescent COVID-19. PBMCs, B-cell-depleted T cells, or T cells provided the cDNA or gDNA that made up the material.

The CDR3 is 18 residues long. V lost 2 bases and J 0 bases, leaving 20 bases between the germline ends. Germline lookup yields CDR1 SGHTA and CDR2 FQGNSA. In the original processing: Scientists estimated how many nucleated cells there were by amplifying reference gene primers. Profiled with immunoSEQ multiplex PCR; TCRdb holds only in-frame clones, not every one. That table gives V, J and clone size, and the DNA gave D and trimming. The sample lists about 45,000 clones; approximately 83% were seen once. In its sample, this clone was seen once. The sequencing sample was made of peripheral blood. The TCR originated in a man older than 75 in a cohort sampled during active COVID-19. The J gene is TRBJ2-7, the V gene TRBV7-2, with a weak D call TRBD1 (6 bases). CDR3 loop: CASSLYIGSRGISYEQYF. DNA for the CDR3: TGTGCCAGCAGCTTATACATAGGATCGAGGGGGATCTCCTACGAGCAGTACTTC.